Shown below are 23 T cell receptor beta chains from a single sample sequenced in a study of post-analysis software for immune sequencing data. Study-wide results and limits: Comparison of patients with controls showed a handful of TRBV segments more frequent in patients, TRBV5-6, TRBV5-1 and TRBV20-1 among them.

Antigen specificity for these receptors is unknown. TCR beta libraries were prepared from cDNA with unique molecular identifiers. From the PCR reads, TCRdb called clonotypes with MiXCR, one entry per CDR3 protein. The table lists about 770,000 distinct CDR3 sequences, around 46% of them singletons. Sequenced: blood. The source is a girl aged 5-17 years with multiple sclerosis.

The V call is TRBV12-3 or TRBV12-4, the J call TRBJ1-2; 8 bases fit TRBD1. J was trimmed by 8 bases and V by 0 bases; bases with no gene match: 5. The CDR3 contains 14 residues. For the CDR3, the DNA is TGTGCCAGCAGTTTAGCGGCAGGGGGCGGGGGCTACACCTTC. Protein product: CASSLAAGGGGYTF.

Worth noting for this clonotype: The junction departs from germline at one end; a sequencing error may be responsible. The rearrangement uses TRBV5-1 and TRBJ2-7; TRBD1 aligns across 9 bases. CDR3 length: 16 amino acids. The germline CDR1 and CDR2 sequences are SGHRS and YFSETQ. The CDR3 reads CASSLPLDRGRYGQYF. In DNA, the CDR3 is TGCGCCAGCAGCTTGCCCTTGGACAGGGGACGCTACGGGCAGTACTTC.

This clonotype was seen at least ten times. The chain is built from TRBV7-2 and TRBJ2-1; 11 bases fit TRBD2. V shed 1 base and J 5 bases; nucleotides not matched to a gene: 1. Germline assignment: CDR1 SGHTA and CDR2 FQGNSA. CDR3 length equals 15 residues. DNA for the CDR3: TGTGCCAGCAGCTTAGGACTAGCGGGGAACAATGAGCAGTTCTTC. Amino acid sequence: CASSLGLAGNNEQFF.

The sample holds a few counts of this clonotype. The chain employs TRBV28 and TRBJ2-5, with a possible D match to TRBD2 (5 bases). V dropped 6 bases and J dropped 3 bases, with 17 bases sitting between them. The CDR3 contains 15 residues. The germline V gene encodes CDR1 MDHEN and CDR2 SYDVKM. The CDR3 spells CASSSRPLGEETQYF. DNA of the CDR3: TGTGCCAGCAGCTCTAGACCCCTCGGGGAAGAGACCCAGTACTTC.

This clonotype turned up a few times. J is TRBJ2-1 and V is TRBV12-3 or TRBV12-4; unclear D gene. Trimming left V 8 bases short and J 5 bases short, with 7 bases between. The length of the CDR3 is 11 residues. The CDR3 spells CASLMDNEQFF. The DNA of the CDR3 is TGTGCCAGCTTGATGGACAATGAGCAGTTCTTC.

The chain joins TRBV20-1 to TRBJ2-3, with a weak D call TRBD2 (6 bases). Per the germline V gene, CDR1 is DFQATT and CDR2 is SNEGSKA (reference sequence). Trimming stripped 4 bases from V and 3 bases from J, with 14 bases between. The length of the CDR3 is 14 residues. The CDR3 sequence: CSAMIGSRTDTQYF. Here the CDR3 DNA reads TGCAGTGCTATGATCGGGAGTAGGACAGATACGCAGTATTTT.

This clonotype has only a few counts. The gene calls are TRBV15 and TRBJ2-7; tentative D call: TRBD2 (5 bases). The length of the CDR3 is 17 residues. Germline V gives CDR1 LNHNV, CDR2 YYDKDF (reference sequence). The V gene lost 0 bases and the J gene lost 2 bases, with 17 bases spanning the gap. The CDR3 region is CATSRDSPEAGAYEQYF. The CDR3 DNA is TGTGCCACCAGCAGAGATTCCCCCGAGGCCGGGGCCTACGAGCAGTACTTC.

This chain connects TRBV6-5 to TRBJ1-2; a possible D gene is TRBD1 (6 bases). Germline V CDR1 and CDR2: MNHEY, SVGAGI. Trimming cost V 2 bases and J 8 bases, with 18 bases left between them. The CDR3 runs to 15 residues. The CDR3 spells CASSYVSRGLGGYTF. The CDR3 bases are TGTGCCAGCAGTTACGTGTCCAGGGGACTGGGAGGCTACACCTTC.

The rearrangement joins TRBV12-3 or TRBV12-4 to TRBJ1-2; 8 nucleotides match TRBD1. J gave up 8 bases and V 6 bases, and 8 bases lay outside the gene matches. The CDR3 contains 13 residues. CDR3 nucleotide sequence: TGTGCCAGCAGCAGGGACAGGCCTTCAGGCTACACCTTC. As protein: CASSRDRPSGYTF.

The chain couples TRBV7-9 to TRBJ2-7; D is ambiguous. V was pared by 5 bases and J by 4 bases, with 12 bases between. CDR1 SEHNR and CDR2 FQNEAQ come from the germline V gene (reference sequence). The CDR3 is made up of 13 amino acids. CDR3 residues: CASSTLLSYEQYF. The CDR3 DNA follows: TGTGCCAGCAGCACGCTATTGAGTTACGAGCAGTACTTC.

This clonotype was seen more than once but under ten times. Here the CDR3 DNA reads TGTGCCAGCAGCCCCGTAGCGGGCCATTCCTACAATGAGCAGTTCTTC. Translated: CASSPVAGHSYNEQFF. V usage is TRBV7-9 and J usage is TRBJ2-1; 7 positions match TRBD2. After removal of 5 bases from V and 1 base from J, the junction contained 8 bases not matched to a gene. CDR3 size: 16 residues. Germline CDR1 and CDR2: SEHNR and FQNEAQ (reference sequence).

The V and J genes are TRBV29-1 and TRBJ2-1, with 10 bases fitting TRBD2. This CDR3 spans 14 amino acids. The germline V gene encodes CDR1 SQVTM and CDR2 ANQGSEA. J gave up 8 bases and V 4 bases, and 8 bases lay outside the gene matches. The CDR3, as DNA: TGCAGCGTTGTCTGGGCTAGCGGGAGTGATGAGCAGTTCTTC. This encodes CSVVWASGSDEQFF.

The rearrangement links TRBV20-1 to TRBJ2-7; unclear D gene. This CDR3 spans 13 amino acids. CDR1 and CDR2 (germline): DFQATT, SNEGSKA (reference sequence). V was trimmed by 1 base and J by 5 bases, leaving 12 bases between them. The CDR3: CSARAVKGHEQYF. CDR3 in DNA: TGCAGTGCTAGAGCAGTAAAGGGCCACGAGCAGTACTTC.

This clonotype was seen a handful of times. The chain recombines TRBV4-3 with TRBJ2-2; D is ambiguous. The V end lost 4 bases, the J end lost 4 bases, and 4 bases lay between the germline ends. There are 12 residues in the CDR3. The germline CDR1 and CDR2 sequences are LGHNA and YSLEER. CDR3 nucleotides: TGCGCCAGCAGCCTGCGCACCGGGGAGCTGTTTTTT. Translation: CASSLRTGELFF.

The chain joins TRBV29-1 to TRBJ2-5; TRBD2 might be the D (6 bases). Per the germline V gene, CDR1 is SQVTM and CDR2 is ANQGSEA. The V end lost 2 bases, the J end lost 4 bases, and 14 bases lay between the germline ends. The CDR3 is made up of 14 amino acids. The CDR3 sequence is CSVEIADGGETQYF. As DNA, the CDR3 is TGCAGCGTTGAAATAGCGGACGGGGGAGAGACCCAGTACTTC.

The V gene is TRBV25-1, the J gene TRBJ1-5, with D perhaps matching TRBD1 (5 bases). The CDR3 runs 13 residues. V lost 0 bases to trimming and J lost 9 bases, with 9 bases between them. Germline CDR1 reads MGHDK; CDR2 reads SYGVNS. The CDR3 loop is CASSEYAGGPQHF. Written as DNA, the CDR3 is TGTGCCAGCAGTGAATACGCCGGGGGGCCCCAGCATTTT.

This clonotype was counted a few times. The chain couples TRBV4-3 to TRBJ1-1; D is possibly TRBD1 (5 bases). The CDR3 runs to 15 residues. In germline, CDR1 is LGHNA, CDR2 YSLEER. With 6 bases removed from V and 1 base from J, the gap between germline ends came to 15 bases. The CDR3 here is CASRRDARGNTEAFF. CDR3 sequence (DNA): TGCGCCAGCAGGAGGGACGCCCGGGGGAACACTGAAGCTTTCTTT.

The rearrangement joins TRBV28 to TRBJ1-5; D is ambiguous. The CDR3 length is 12 residues. V lost 6 bases and J lost 3, with 6 bases in between. The germline V gene has CDR1 MDHEN and CDR2 SYDVKM. Here the CDR3 DNA reads TGTGCCAGCAGGACAAACAATCAGCCCCAGCATTTT. Protein product: CASRTNNQPQHF.

As regards this clonotype: At one end the junction does not follow the germline gene, possibly because of a read error. The chain uses TRBV12-3 or TRBV12-4 and TRBJ2-1, with 7 bases fitting TRBD1. There are 14 residues in the CDR3. The CDR3 bases are TGTGCTAGCAGTTTACAGGGGACGGGTGATGAGCAGTTCTTC. This gives the protein CASSLQGTGDEQFF.

The chain links TRBV14 to TRBJ2-4; 9 positions match TRBD1. V trimming: 0 bases; J trimming: 3 bases; junction bases outside the gene matches: 9. The V gene's germline CDR1 is SGHDN and CDR2 FVKESK. The CDR3 consists of 18 residues. For the CDR3, the DNA is TGTGCCAGCAGCCAAGATCGGGGACAGGGAACTGGCAAAAACATTCAGTACTTC. This encodes CASSQDRGQGTGKNIQYF. The full variable domain, rest sourced from reference TRBV14 and TRBJ2-4, is EAGVTQFPSHSVIEKGQTVTLRCDPISGHDNLYWYRRVMGKEIKFLLHFVKESKQDESGMPNNRFLAERTGGTYSTLKVQPAELEDSGVYFCASSQDRGQGTGKNIQYFGAGTRLSVL.

In this sample, this clonotype turned up a few times. The rearrangement joins TRBV6-2 or TRBV6-3 to TRBJ2-6, with no clear D. CDR1 and CDR2 (germline): MNHEY, SVGEGT. This CDR3 has 16 residues. The V end was cut by 5 bases, the J end by 1 base, with 12 bases between. The DNA for the CDR3 is TGTGCCAGCAGTCCTCCTCCTCGGTCTGGGGCCAACGTCCTGACTTTC. It codes for CASSPPPRSGANVLTF.

V gene TRBV12-5 combines with J gene TRBJ2-1, with 14 bases identical to TRBD2. CDR1 is LGHNT, CDR2 FRNRAP, per germline. The CDR3 spans 15 residues. V was pared by 1 base and J by 11 bases, with 4 bases of the junction left unmatched. The DNA for the CDR3 is TGTGCTAGTGGTTTGGGACTAGCGGGAGGGGATAAGCAGTTCTTC. Translation: CASGLGLAGGDKQFF.

The rearrangement uses TRBV20-1 and TRBJ1-1; D gene unclear. V shed 2 bases and J shed 0 bases, with 19 bases lying between them. In germline, CDR1 is DFQATT, CDR2 SNEGSKA (reference sequence). The CDR3 runs to 17 residues. For the CDR3, the DNA is TGCAGTGCTAGAATTTCGAGGGCGGATTATCTGAACACTGAAGCTTTCTTT. This codes for CSARISRADYLNTEAFF.